These 27 T cell receptor beta chains originate from one sample sequenced in a study of T cell changes during pregnancy in multiple sclerosis (dated by TCRdb to the late 2010s). The library was obtained by the immunoSEQ multiplex PCR assay. This immuneACCESS table, as held by TCRdb, lists in-frame sequences with V and J called but not all clones. Of the missing ones, under half trace to an unresolved V gene in checked studies; the others have no known cause. In this sample the table shows more than 65,000 clones, over 90% of which occur a single time. Together, the top ten hold around 1.1% of the sample. The starting material was peripheral blood, obtained in the second trimester of pregnancy. The receptors originated from a female donor with multiple sclerosis, enrolled in a pregnancy study.

The chain couples TRBV25-1 to TRBJ1-5; D possibly corresponds to TRBD1 (5 bases). V gave up 5 bases and J gave up 1 base, with 9 bases separating them. The CDR3 is made up of 14 amino acids. Germline assignment: CDR1 MGHDK and CDR2 SYGVNS. The CDR3 sequence is CASSWAGSNQPQHF. The DNA for the CDR3 is TGTGCCAGCAGTTGGGCAGGGAGCAATCAGCCCCAGCATTTT.

V is TRBV5-1 and J is TRBJ2-1; 12 nucleotides match TRBD2. V lost 4 bases and J lost 8; bases outside the gene matches: 7. Germline lookup yields CDR1 SGHRS and CDR2 YFSETQ. The CDR3 runs to 15 residues. The CDR3 sequence: CASSVGTSGLDEQFF. The CDR3 DNA follows: TGCGCCAGCAGCGTCGGGACTAGCGGGCTCGATGAGCAGTTCTTC.

This clone was seen once. V usage is TRBV4-1 and J usage is TRBJ1-4; 7 bases are shared with TRBD1. The CDR3 sequence is 15 residues long. The germline V gene encodes CDR1 MGHRA and CDR2 YSYEKL. V lost 0 bases and J lost 7; bases outside the gene matches: 5. In DNA form, the CDR3 reads TGCGCCAGCAGCCAAGATCAGGGGGAAAGTGAAAAACTGTTTTTT. Amino acid sequence: CASSQDQGESEKLFF.

The chain is built from TRBV18 and TRBJ2-3, with 7 bases fitting TRBD2. Unmatched junction bases numbered 3, after V lost 6 bases and J lost 3 bases. The CDR3 covers 13 residues. Germline V gene lookup returns CDR1 KGHSH and CDR2 LQKENI. CDR3 bases: TGTGCCAGCTCGGGGAGGGAGACAGATACGCAGTATTTT. Translation: CASSGRETDTQYF.

The chain is built from TRBV5-4 and TRBJ2-2; 11 nucleotides line up with TRBD2. Trimming took 4 bases from V and 6 from J; bases not matched to a gene: 8. The CDR3 extends over 16 amino acids. The V gene's germline CDR1 is SGHNT and CDR2 YYREEE (reference sequence). The CDR3 coding sequence is TGTGCCAGCAGCCGAGGGACTAGCGGTGGTCCCGGGGAGCTGTTTTTT. The encoded protein is CASSRGTSGGPGELFF.

The genes are TRBV10-3 and TRBJ2-7, with TRBD1 matching over 8 bases. The CDR3 has 14 amino acids. V lost 6 bases and J lost 3; bases outside the gene matches: 7. The germline gives CDR1 ENHRY, CDR2 SYGVKD. The CDR3 reads CAISPRTGRYEQYF. In nucleotides, the CDR3 is TGTGCCATCAGCCCCAGGACAGGGCGCTACGAGCAGTACTTC.

The chain carries TRBV7-9 and TRBJ1-4, with D unresolved. CDR1 is SEHNR, CDR2 FQNEAQ, per germline (reference sequence). Deletions cut 3 bases from V and 0 bases from J, with 8 bases between. The CDR3 runs 15 residues. CDR3 DNA: TGTGCCAGCAGCTTCTCAGAGGCAACTAATGAAAAACTGTTTTTT. Translating gives CASSFSEATNEKLFF.

Only one count was recorded for this clone. V is TRBV6-5 and J is TRBJ2-7; 10 bases align to TRBD1. CDR3 length: 14 amino acids. Germline CDR1 is MNHEY and CDR2 is SVGAGI. Trimming took 2 bases from V and 6 from J; bases not matched to a gene: 4. DNA for the CDR3: TGTGCCAGCAGTTACGACAGGGGGCCTTCCGAGCAGTACTTC. Residues: CASSYDRGPSEQYF.

This chain joins TRBV15 and TRBJ2-5; 7 bases match TRBD1. The V gene's germline CDR1 is LNHNV and CDR2 YYDKDF (reference sequence). The V segment lost 3 bases and the J segment 2 bases; nucleotides outside the gene matches: 6. This CDR3 spans 15 amino acids. The DNA of the CDR3 is TGTGCCACCAGCAGGCCTGACAGGGTACAAGAGACCCAGTACTTC. Residues: CATSRPDRVQETQYF. The full variable domain, rest sourced from reference TRBV15 and TRBJ2-5, is DAMVIQNPRYQVTQFGKPVTLSCSQTLNHNVMYWYQQKSSQAPKLLFHYYDKDFNNEADTPDNFQSRRPNTSFCFLDIRSPGLGDTAMYLCATSRPDRVQETQYFGPGTRLLVL.

J is TRBJ2-7 and V is TRBV27, with 10 bases identical to TRBD1. CDR3 length: 15 amino acids. The germline V gene has CDR1 MNHEY and CDR2 SMNVEV (reference sequence). V trimming: 6 bases; J trimming: 2 bases; junction bases outside the gene matches: 7. The CDR3 DNA sequence: TGTGCCAGCAGCTTCGGAGGGACAGGGGCCTACGAGCAGTACTTC. Translating it yields CASSFGGTGAYEQYF.

The chain has TRBV7-8 and TRBJ2-1; 8 bases match TRBD2. Unmatched junction bases numbered 5, after V lost 1 base and J lost 0 bases. The CDR3 has 17 residues. Germline-derived CDR1 and CDR2 are SGHVS and FQNEAQ. This CDR3 reads CASSLGLAISSYNEQFF. CDR3 sequence (DNA): TGTGCCAGCAGCTTAGGACTAGCGATTAGCTCCTACAATGAGCAGTTCTTC. The variable domain in full, with the rest retrieved from reference TRBV7-8 and TRBJ2-1, is GAGVSQSPRYKVAKRGQDVALRCDPISGHVSLFWYQQALGQGPEFLTYFQNEAQLDKSGLPSDRFFAERPEGSVSTLKIQRTQQEDSAVYLCASSLGLAISSYNEQFFGPGTRLTVL.

The chain carries TRBV4-3 and TRBJ2-1; maybe TRBD1 (6 bases). The CDR3 totals 17 residues. CDR1 and CDR2 (germline): LGHNA, YSLEER. Trimming pared 0 bases from V and 6 bases from J, leaving 18 bases between. This CDR3 is CASSQEGAADPVNEQFF. The DNA for the CDR3 is TGCGCCAGCAGCCAAGAGGGGGCAGCTGACCCCGTCAATGAGCAGTTCTTC.

The chain carries TRBV27 and TRBJ2-2; 12 positions match TRBD1. The CDR3 runs to 16 residues. Germline V lookup: CDR1 MNHEY, CDR2 SMNVEV (reference sequence). V shed 6 bases and J 5 bases; nucleotides not matched to a gene: 7. As DNA, the CDR3 is TGTGCCAGCAGGGGGAGGGACAGGGGGCTTACCGGGGAGCTGTTTTTT. This translates into CASRGRDRGLTGELFF.

V and J are TRBV20-1 and TRBJ1-1; D remains unclear. Trimming took 2 bases from V and 4 from J, leaving 2 bases between them. CDR3 size: 10 residues. Germline values: CDR1 DFQATT, CDR2 SNEGSKA (reference sequence). In DNA form, the CDR3 reads TGCAGTGCTAGACGCACTGAAGCTTTCTTT. This translates into CSARRTEAFF.

This rearrangement joins TRBV5-1 to TRBJ2-1, with TRBD2 identical over 8 bases. With 2 bases clipped from V and 6 bases from J, the junction kept 10 bases outside the gene matches. Germline loops: CDR1 SGHRS, CDR2 YFSETQ. This CDR3 comprises 16 residues. This chain's CDR3 is CASSLRPREVANEQFF. CDR3 coding DNA: TGCGCCAGCAGCTTAAGGCCGCGGGAGGTCGCCAATGAGCAGTTCTTC.

The rearrangement joins TRBV21-1 to TRBJ2-2; whether TRBD2, the table's D call, matches the DNA was not checked. TRBV21-1 is a documented pseudogene. The CDR3 is made up of 15 amino acids. This chain's CDR3 is CASSTKEPATGELFF. CDR3 sequence (DNA): TGTGCCAGCAGCACGAAAGAGCCTGCCACCGGGGAGCTGTTTTTT.

The chain has TRBV27 and TRBJ2-1, with 8 bases identical to TRBD2. V gave up 7 bases and J gave up 3 bases; unmatched junction bases: 11. Germline CDR1 reads MNHEY; CDR2 reads SMNVEV (reference sequence). The CDR3 loop spans 16 amino acids. CDR3 nucleotide sequence: TGTGCCAGCAAAGTAGCGGGAATAGCCGTCTACAATGAGCAGTTCTTC. Encoded protein: CASKVAGIAVYNEQFF.

The rearrangement links TRBV5-6 to TRBJ2-1; the match to TRBD2 covers 10 bases. This CDR3 region has 16 residues. Per the germline V gene, CDR1 is SGHDT and CDR2 is YYEEEE. The V gene end was trimmed by 0 bases and the J gene end by 5 bases; junction bases not matched to a gene: 5. CDR3 amino acids: CASSLELAGTHNEQFF. The CDR3 DNA is TGTGCCAGCAGCTTGGAACTAGCGGGGACCCACAATGAGCAGTTCTTC.

The V call is TRBV19, the J call TRBJ2-1, with D possibly TRBD2 on 6 matching bases. This CDR3 comprises 17 residues. Germline V gene data show CDR1 as LNHDA and CDR2 as SQIVND (reference sequence). V gave up 0 bases and J gave up 8 bases, with 20 bases separating them. CDR3 DNA sequence: TGTGCCAGTAGTATAGATATGGGGATGGTCGGGAGCTATGAGCAGTTCTTC. Translating gives CASSIDMGMVGSYEQFF. Complete variable domain (other parts from reference TRBV19 and TRBJ2-1): DGGITQSPKYLFRKEGQNVTLSCEQNLNHDAMYWYRQDPGQGLRLIYYSQIVNDFQKGDIAEGYSVSREKKESFPLTVTSAQKNPTAFYLCASSIDMGMVGSYEQFFGPGTRLTVL.

The chain uses TRBV7-3 and TRBJ2-6, with D possibly matching TRBD1 (5 bases). Germline V lookup: CDR1 SGHTA, CDR2 FQGTGA. V dropped 7 bases and J dropped 2 bases, with 9 bases sitting between them. The length of the CDR3 is 14 residues. The CDR3 sequence is CASTDSPGANVLTF. As DNA, the CDR3 is TGTGCCAGCACCGACAGTCCTGGGGCCAACGTCCTGACTTTC.

The chain combines TRBV7-9 with TRBJ1-1, with D unclear. Trimming took off 4 bases at V and 0 bases at J, with 12 bases between the two ends. This CDR3 spans 15 amino acids. Germline CDR1 and CDR2: SEHNR and FQNEAQ (reference sequence). The CDR3 DNA reads TGTGCCAGCAGCTCCCCGCGGACTGTGAACACTGAAGCTTTCTTT. This encodes CASSSPRTVNTEAFF.

The rearrangement uses TRBV19 and TRBJ2-2; 7 bases are a match to TRBD2. The CDR3 length is 14 residues. Germline assignment: CDR1 LNHDA and CDR2 SQIVND (reference sequence). With 7 bases clipped from V and 5 bases from J, the junction kept 7 bases outside the gene matches. The CDR3 here is CASKRGSRTGELFF. The CDR3 region has the DNA TGTGCCAGTAAGCGCGGGAGTCGAACCGGGGAGCTGTTTTTT.

The chain links TRBV7-6 to TRBJ2-7, with a possible D match to TRBD2 (7 bases). The CDR3 consists of 16 residues. V was cut by 5 bases and J by 2 bases, with 19 bases left in between. Germline V lookup: CDR1 SGHVS, CDR2 FNYEAQ. CDR3 nucleotide sequence: TGTGCCAGCAGCCCGAGTACCGGGGGGCCACCCTACGAGCAGTACTTC. This encodes CASSPSTGGPPYEQYF. Full variable domain (remainder filled in from reference TRBV7-6 and TRBJ2-7): GAGVSQSPRYKVTKRGQDVALRCDPISGHVSLYWYRQALGQGPEFLTYFNYEAQQDKSGLPNDRFSAERPEGSISTLTIQRTEQRDSAMYRCASSPSTGGPPYEQYFGPGTRLTVT.

The chain is built from TRBV10-3 and TRBJ2-7; 9 nucleotides align to TRBD1. The germline CDR1 and CDR2 sequences are ENHRY and SYGVKD. This CDR3 spans 15 amino acids. The ends lost 8 bases at V and 2 bases at J; junction bases unmatched: 10. The CDR3 DNA follows: TGTGCCATCCGAACAGGGGACAGGGCTACCTACGAGCAGTACTTC. This codes for CAIRTGDRATYEQYF.

This chain links TRBV7-9 with TRBJ1-1; a possible D gene is TRBD1 (5 bases). In germline, CDR1 is SEHNR, CDR2 FQNEAQ (reference sequence). Deletions cut 5 bases from V and 7 bases from J, with 17 bases between. This CDR3 region has 14 residues. For the CDR3, the DNA is TGTGCCAGCAGCCCACAGGTAGTTTGGGGTGAAGCTTTCTTT. Translation: CASSPQVVWGEAFF.

The chain joins TRBV27 to TRBJ2-7; no firm D call. This CDR3 is 12 amino acids long. V was trimmed by 1 base and J by 6 bases, leaving 7 bases between them. Per germline, CDR1 MNHEY and CDR2 SMNVEV (reference sequence). The CDR3 DNA reads TGTGCCAGCAGTTTATACGGTCGCGAGCAGTACTTC. It specifies CASSLYGREQYF.

V and J are TRBV19 and TRBJ2-1; D is unclear. CDR3 size: 20 residues. Trimming pared 4 bases from V and 0 bases from J, leaving 25 bases between. Germline lookup yields CDR1 LNHDA and CDR2 SQIVND (reference sequence). The CDR3 DNA is TGTGCCAGTAGTAAGATATCAGGCCGCCAAGGTTTGTTCTCCTACAATGAGCAGTTCTTC. Amino acids: CASSKISGRQGLFSYNEQFF.